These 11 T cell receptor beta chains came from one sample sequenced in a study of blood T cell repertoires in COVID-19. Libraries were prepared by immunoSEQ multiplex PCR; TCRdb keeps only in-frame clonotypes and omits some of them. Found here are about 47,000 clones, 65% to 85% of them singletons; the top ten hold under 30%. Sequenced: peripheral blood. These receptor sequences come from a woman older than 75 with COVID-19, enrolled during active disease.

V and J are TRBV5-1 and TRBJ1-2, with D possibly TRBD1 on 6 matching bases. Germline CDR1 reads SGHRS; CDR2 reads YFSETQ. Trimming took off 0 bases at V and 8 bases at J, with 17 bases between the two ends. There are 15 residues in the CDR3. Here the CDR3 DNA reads TGCGCCAGCAGCTTGGCCGGGGGGGGCGCGTCCGGCTACACCTTC. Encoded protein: CASSLAGGGASGYTF.

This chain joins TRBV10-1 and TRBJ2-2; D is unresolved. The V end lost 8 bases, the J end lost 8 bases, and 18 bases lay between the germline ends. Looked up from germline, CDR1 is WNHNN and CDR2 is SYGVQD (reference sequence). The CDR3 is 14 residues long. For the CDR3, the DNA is TGCGCCAGCCTGGCAGGCCGGCCCATGGGGGAGCTGTTTTTT. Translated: CASLAGRPMGELFF.

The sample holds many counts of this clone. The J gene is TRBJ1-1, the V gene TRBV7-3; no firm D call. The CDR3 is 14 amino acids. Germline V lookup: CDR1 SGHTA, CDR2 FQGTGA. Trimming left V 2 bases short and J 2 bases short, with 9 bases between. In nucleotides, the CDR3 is TGTGCCAGCAGCTTAGGAGGGTTTAACACTGAAGCTTTCTTT. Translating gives CASSLGGFNTEAFF.

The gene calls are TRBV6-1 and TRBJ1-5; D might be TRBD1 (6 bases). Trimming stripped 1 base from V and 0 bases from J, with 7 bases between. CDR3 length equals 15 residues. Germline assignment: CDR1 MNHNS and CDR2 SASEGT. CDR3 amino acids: CASSEGTDSNQPQHF. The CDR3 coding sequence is TGTGCCAGCAGTGAAGGGACAGATAGCAATCAGCCCCAGCATTTT.

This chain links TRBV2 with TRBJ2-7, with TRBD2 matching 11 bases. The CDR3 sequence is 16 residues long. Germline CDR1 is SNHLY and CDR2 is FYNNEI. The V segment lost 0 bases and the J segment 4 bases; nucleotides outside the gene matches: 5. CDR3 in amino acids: CASSEARLAGGYEQYF. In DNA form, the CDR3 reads TGTGCCAGCAGTGAAGCGCGTCTAGCGGGAGGTTACGAGCAGTACTTC. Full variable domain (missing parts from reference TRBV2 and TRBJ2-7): EPEVTQTPSHQVTQMGQEVILRCVPISNHLYFYWYRQILGQKVEFLVSFYNNEISEKSEIFDDQFSVERPDGSNFTLKIRSTKLEDSAMYFCASSEARLAGGYEQYFGPGTRLTVT.

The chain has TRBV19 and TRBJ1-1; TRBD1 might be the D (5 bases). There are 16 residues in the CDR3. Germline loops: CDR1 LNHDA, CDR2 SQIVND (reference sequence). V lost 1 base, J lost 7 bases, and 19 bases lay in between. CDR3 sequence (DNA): TGTGCCAGTAGTATAGCCCCGACACGGGGGGAGGGTGAAGCTTTCTTT. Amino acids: CASSIAPTRGEGEAFF.

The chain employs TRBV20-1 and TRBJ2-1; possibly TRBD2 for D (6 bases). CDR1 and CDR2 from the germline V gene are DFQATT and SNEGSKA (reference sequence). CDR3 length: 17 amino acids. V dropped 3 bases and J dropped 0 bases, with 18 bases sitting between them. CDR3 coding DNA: TGCAGTGCTAGTCCCCGGGTTGCGGGGAGCTCCTACAATGAGCAGTTCTTC. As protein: CSASPRVAGSSYNEQFF.

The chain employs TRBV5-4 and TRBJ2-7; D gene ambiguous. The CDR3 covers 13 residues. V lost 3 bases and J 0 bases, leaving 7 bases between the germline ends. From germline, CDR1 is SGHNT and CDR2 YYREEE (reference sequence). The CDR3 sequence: CASSYGSSYEQYF. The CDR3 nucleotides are TGTGCCAGCAGCTATGGCAGCTCCTACGAGCAGTACTTC.

CDR3 residues: CASRAQGWDTEAFF. CDR3 nucleotide sequence: TGTGCCAGCAGGGCACAGGGATGGGACACTGAAGCTTTCTTT. The chain recombines TRBV6-4 with TRBJ1-1; TRBD1 might be the D (6 bases). The germline CDR1 and CDR2 sequences are MRHNA and SNTAGT. Between the trimmed V and J ends, which lost 6 bases and 3 bases, there was a span of 14 bases. The CDR3 consists of 14 residues.

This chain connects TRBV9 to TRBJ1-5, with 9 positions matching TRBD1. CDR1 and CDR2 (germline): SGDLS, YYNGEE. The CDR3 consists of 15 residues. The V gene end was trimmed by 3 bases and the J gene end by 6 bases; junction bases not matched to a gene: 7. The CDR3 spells CASSAEDRGSQPQHF. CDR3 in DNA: TGTGCCAGCAGCGCCGAGGACAGGGGCTCTCAGCCCCAGCATTTT.

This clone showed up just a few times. The CDR3 DNA sequence: TGTGCCTGGGAAAAGCGAGGGGGTGGGAAAGCTTTCTTT. Residues: CAWEKRGGGKAFF. The chain is built from TRBV30 and TRBJ1-1, with D possibly matching TRBD1 (6 bases). From germline, CDR1 is GTSNPN and CDR2 SVGIG (reference sequence). The CDR3 sequence is 13 residues long. The germline V and J ends were trimmed by 5 bases and 9 bases, with 19 bases remaining between them.